This record covers a single T cell receptor (beta chain). Its matching antigen is unknown. A much larger clone sits a single nucleotide away, making a read error possible. TCRdb passed the reads through MiXCR, listing each CDR3 protein once. Here the sample spans some 390,000 distinct CDR3 sequences, 15% to 20% being singletons. The CDR3 length is 14 residues. The germline V gene has CDR1 SGHVS and CDR2 FQNEAQ. Trimming stripped 3 bases from V and 5 bases from J, with 14 bases between. The data were obtained in a study of T cell repertoires in cytomegalovirus infection. Across the whole study: Public TCR beta signatures marked donors with CMV infection and the matching HLA. Study-level results: The ex vivo response was dominated by HLA-C-restricted CMV-specific TCR beta clonotypes. Summed public TCR beta family frequency identified CMV carriers bearing the relevant HLA.

The clonotype originates from a human donor in good health (CMV status not recorded). Some clones in this sample may be carry-over from other donors' samples. Specimen: PBMCs. This chain joins TRBV7-8 and TRBJ2-7, with TRBD1 as a possible D gene (5 bases). CDR3 sequence: CASSFSSQGDEQYF. The DNA of the CDR3 is TGTGCCAGCAGCTTTTCGTCCCAGGGTGACGAGCAGTACTTC. Variable domain in full (rest from reference TRBV7-8 and TRBJ2-7): GAGVSQSPRYKVAKRGQDVALRCDPISGHVSLFWYQQALGQGPEFLTYFQNEAQLDKSGLPSDRFFAERPEGSVSTLKIQRTQQEDSAVYLCASSFSSQGDEQYFGPGTRLTVT.